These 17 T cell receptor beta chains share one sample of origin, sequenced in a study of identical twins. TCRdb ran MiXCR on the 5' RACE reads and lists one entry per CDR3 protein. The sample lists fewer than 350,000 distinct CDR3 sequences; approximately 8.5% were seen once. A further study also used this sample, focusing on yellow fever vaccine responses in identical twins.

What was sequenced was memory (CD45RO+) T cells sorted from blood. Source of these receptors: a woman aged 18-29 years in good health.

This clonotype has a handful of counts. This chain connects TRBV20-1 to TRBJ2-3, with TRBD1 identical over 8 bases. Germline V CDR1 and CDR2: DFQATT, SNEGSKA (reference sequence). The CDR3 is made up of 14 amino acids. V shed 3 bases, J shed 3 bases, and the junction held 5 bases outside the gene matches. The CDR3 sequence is CSARAGGITDTQYF. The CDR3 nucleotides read TGCAGTGCTAGGGCAGGGGGCATTACAGATACGCAGTATTTT.

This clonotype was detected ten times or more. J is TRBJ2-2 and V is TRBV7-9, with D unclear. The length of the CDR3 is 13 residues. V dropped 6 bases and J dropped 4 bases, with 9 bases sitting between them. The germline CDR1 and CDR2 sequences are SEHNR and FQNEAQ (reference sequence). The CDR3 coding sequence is TGTGCCAGCAGAACCGGGTCCACCGGGGAGCTGTTTTTT. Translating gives CASRTGSTGELFF.

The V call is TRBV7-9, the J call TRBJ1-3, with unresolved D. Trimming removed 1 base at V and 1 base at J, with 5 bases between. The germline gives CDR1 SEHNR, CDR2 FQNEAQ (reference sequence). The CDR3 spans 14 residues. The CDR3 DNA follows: TGTGCCAGCAGCTTAGTAGGGTCTGGAAACACCATATATTTT. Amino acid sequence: CASSLVGSGNTIYF.

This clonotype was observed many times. This CDR3 reads CATSQDRGGQPQHF. The CDR3 region has the DNA TGTGCCACCAGCCAAGACAGGGGAGGGCAGCCCCAGCATTTT. This chain links TRBV15 with TRBJ1-5; 8 bases line up with TRBD1. CDR1 is LNHNV, CDR2 YYDKDF, per germline (reference sequence). The V segment lost 5 bases and the J segment 7 bases; nucleotides outside the gene matches: 7. CDR3 length equals 14 residues.

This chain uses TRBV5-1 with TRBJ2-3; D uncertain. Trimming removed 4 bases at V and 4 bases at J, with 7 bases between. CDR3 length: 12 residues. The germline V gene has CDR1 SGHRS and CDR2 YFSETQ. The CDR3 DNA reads TGCGCCAGCAGCGCCAGCTCAGATACGCAGTATTTT. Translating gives CASSASSDTQYF.

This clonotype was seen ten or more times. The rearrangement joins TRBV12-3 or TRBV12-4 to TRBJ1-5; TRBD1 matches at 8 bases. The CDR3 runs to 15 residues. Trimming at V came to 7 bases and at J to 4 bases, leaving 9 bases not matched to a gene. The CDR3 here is CASTRTGLRNQPQHF. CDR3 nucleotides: TGTGCCAGCACCAGGACAGGGCTGCGGAATCAGCCCCAGCATTTT.

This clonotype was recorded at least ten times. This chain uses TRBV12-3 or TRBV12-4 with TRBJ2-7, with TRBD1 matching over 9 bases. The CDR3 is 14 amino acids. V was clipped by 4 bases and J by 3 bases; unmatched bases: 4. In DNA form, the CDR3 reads TGTGCCAGCAGTTCCGGACAGGGGTTCTACGAGCAGTACTTC. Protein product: CASSSGQGFYEQYF.

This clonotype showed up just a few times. CDR3 in amino acids: CASSLLGVLSHEQYF. CDR3 DNA: TGTGCCAGCAGCTTGCTTGGCGTCCTAAGCCACGAGCAGTACTTC. The chain is built from TRBV5-6 and TRBJ2-7; D remains unclear. Deletions cut 1 base from V and 5 bases from J, with 16 bases between. Germline CDR1 SGHDT, CDR2 YYEEEE. CDR3 length: 15 amino acids.

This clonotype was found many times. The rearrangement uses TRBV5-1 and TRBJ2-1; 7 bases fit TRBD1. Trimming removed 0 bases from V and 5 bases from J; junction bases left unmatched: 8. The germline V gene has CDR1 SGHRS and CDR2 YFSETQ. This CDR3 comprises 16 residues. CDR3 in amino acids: CASSLETGIVNNEQFF. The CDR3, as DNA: TGCGCCAGCAGCTTGGAGACAGGGATTGTGAACAATGAGCAGTTCTTC.

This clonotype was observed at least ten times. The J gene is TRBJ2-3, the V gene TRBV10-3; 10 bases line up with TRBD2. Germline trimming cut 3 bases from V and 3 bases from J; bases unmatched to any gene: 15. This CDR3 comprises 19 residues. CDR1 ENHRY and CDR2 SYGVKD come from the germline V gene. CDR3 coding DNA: TGTGCCATCAGTGAAAGAGGACTAGCGGCCGGAGGGTCGACAGATACGCAGTATTTT. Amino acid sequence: CAISERGLAAGGSTDTQYF.

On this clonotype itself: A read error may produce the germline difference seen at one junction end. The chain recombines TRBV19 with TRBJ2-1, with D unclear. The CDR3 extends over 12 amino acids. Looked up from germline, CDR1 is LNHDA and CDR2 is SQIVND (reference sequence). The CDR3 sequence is CTSSLSYNEQFF. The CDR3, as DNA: TGTACCAGTAGCCTATCGTACAATGAGCAGTTCTTC.

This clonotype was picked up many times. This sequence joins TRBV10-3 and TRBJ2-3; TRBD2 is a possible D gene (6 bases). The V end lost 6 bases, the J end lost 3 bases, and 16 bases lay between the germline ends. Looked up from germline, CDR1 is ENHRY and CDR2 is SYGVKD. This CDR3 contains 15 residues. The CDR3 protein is CAIRSEGRTTDTQYF. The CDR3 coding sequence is TGTGCCATCAGGTCCGAAGGGAGGACGACAGATACGCAGTATTTT.

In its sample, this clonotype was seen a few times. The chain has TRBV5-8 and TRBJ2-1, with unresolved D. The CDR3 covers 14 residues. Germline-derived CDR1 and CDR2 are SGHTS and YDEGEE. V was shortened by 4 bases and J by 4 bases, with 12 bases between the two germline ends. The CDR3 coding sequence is TGTGCCAGCAGCACTTGGGCAAATTACAATGAGCAGTTCTTC. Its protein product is CASSTWANYNEQFF.

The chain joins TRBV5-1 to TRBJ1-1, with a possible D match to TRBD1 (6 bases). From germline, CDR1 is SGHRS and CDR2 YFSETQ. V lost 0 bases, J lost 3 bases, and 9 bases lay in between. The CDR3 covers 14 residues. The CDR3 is CASSLEGGDTEAFF. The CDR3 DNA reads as TGCGCCAGCAGCTTGGAGGGGGGGGACACTGAAGCTTTCTTT.

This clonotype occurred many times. As DNA, the CDR3 is TGTGCCATCAATAGCGGGGGGGGAAACAATGAGCAGTTCTTC. The encoded protein is CAINSGGGNNEQFF. This chain joins TRBV10-3 and TRBJ2-1, with 11 bases fitting TRBD2. V dropped 7 bases and J dropped 5; count of bases not matched to a gene: 4. The CDR3 is made up of 14 amino acids. Looked up from germline, CDR1 is ENHRY and CDR2 is SYGVKD.

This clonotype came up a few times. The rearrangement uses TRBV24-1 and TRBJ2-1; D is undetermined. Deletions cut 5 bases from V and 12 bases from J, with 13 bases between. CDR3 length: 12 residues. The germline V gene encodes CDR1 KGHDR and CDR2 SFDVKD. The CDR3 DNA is TGTGCCACCAGTGTGTTGGGCAGCCGGCAGTTCTTC. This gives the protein CATSVLGSRQFF.

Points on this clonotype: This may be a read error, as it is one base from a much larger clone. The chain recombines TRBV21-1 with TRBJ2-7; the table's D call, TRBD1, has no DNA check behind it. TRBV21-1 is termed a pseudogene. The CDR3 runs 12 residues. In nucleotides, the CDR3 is TGTGCCAGCAGCGACAGGGTCTACGAGCAGTACTTC. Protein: CASSDRVYEQYF.